What follows is one T cell receptor (beta chain) and its context. No antigen is known for it. V lost 1 base and J lost 3; bases outside the gene matches: 9. The V gene's germline CDR1 is SGHTA and CDR2 FQGNSA. This CDR3 spans 18 amino acids. These data belong to a study of cytomegalovirus exposure and HLA in healthy donors. Study-wide results and limits: As immune exposure information, only CMV serostatus was available. The authors listed around 150 TCR beta chains as cytomegalovirus-associated. Previously analyzed data showed that most TCR beta V segments were productive at a frequency of about 87% or about 30%.

Donors counted as nominally healthy when sampled, yet unrecorded immune exposures were likely. It was with 60 Vbeta and 13 Jbeta primers that the PCR ran. Produced via immunoSEQ multiplex PCR; TCRdb's table is partial and in-frame only. Found here are some 110,000 clones, 74% of them singletons; the top ten hold 11%. Sequencing was carried out using PBMCs. The source is a woman aged 50 to 65 in good health and CMV-seropositive. J is TRBJ2-5 and V is TRBV7-2, with 12 bases aligning to TRBD2. CDR3 sequence reads: CASSLGLAGAPIKETQYF. The CDR3 DNA is TGTGCCAGCAGCTTAGGACTAGCGGGGGCGCCGATTAAAGAGACCCAGTACTTC.